This T cell receptor beta chain is drawn from a study of identifying expanded T cells in peripheral blood. Study results and caveats: Over about two and four weeks, about 15 and 19 clones changed, versus around 1.1 between replicates. Variance in clone template counts between roughly 2-week samples significantly increased with total template count across all healthy donors.

A remark on this clone: The antigen is undetermined.

Germline assignment: CDR1 SGHAT and CDR2 FQNNGV. The CDR3 has 14 amino acids. V was clipped by 3 bases and J by 8 bases, with 14 bases between them. Method: immunoSEQ multiplex PCR; TCRdb's copy keeps in-frame clones and lacks some. This sample has more than 50,000 clones, with about 83% found just once. Collection occurred without any documented infections or immune events in donors. The sequence was obtained from a person aged 18-69 years in good health. This sequence joins TRBV11-2 and TRBJ2-4, with D perhaps being TRBD1 or TRBD2 (7 bases each). Sequenced: blood. Written as DNA, the CDR3 is TGTGCCAGCAGCTTGGGTGGGAGGGGGCACATTCAGTACTTC. Protein sequence: CASSLGGRGHIQYF.